This T cell receptor (beta chain) was observed in a study of T cell changes during pregnancy in multiple sclerosis. TCRdb's copy holds only in-frame clones and misses some; the assay was immunoSEQ multiplex PCR. The sample lists about 43,000 clones, roughly 93% occurring once. The CDR3 spans 14 residues. V was pared by 5 bases and J by 0 bases, with 8 bases between. Germline V gene lookup returns CDR1 SGHAT and CDR2 FQNNGV. The sequence came from a female donor with multiple sclerosis, enrolled in a pregnancy study. Sequenced: PBMCs (not recorded whether the cells were cultured). V is TRBV11-2 and J is TRBJ1-3, with D tentatively TRBD1 (6 bases). Here the CDR3 reads CASSGGYSGNTIYF. In nucleotides, the CDR3 is TGTGCCAGCAGCGGGGGCTACTCTGGAAACACCATATATTTT.